This T cell receptor (beta chain) was recorded in a study of T cells in Graves' hyperthyroidism and ophthalmopathy. Whole-study context: Any treatment followed the collection of peripheral blood at initial diagnosis. Broader study findings: Among thyroid clonotypes expanded above 0.001, most also appeared in blood.

About this clonotype: As yet, its antigen is unknown. A much bigger clone sits one base away, suggesting this may be a read error.

This CDR3 has 13 residues. Researchers took RNA transcripts and amplified the TCR beta CDR3 regions from them. When the TCR CDR3 underwent first-round RT-PCR, the HTBI primer set was used. TCRdb reanalysed the multiplex PCR reads using MiXCR and keeps one entry per CDR3 protein. The sample records about 590,000 distinct CDR3 sequences, 14% being singletons. Uncontrolled infection, other autoimmune disease, pregnancy or lactation led to exclusion. Fresh 10 ml peripheral blood yielded PBMCs. Sequencing was performed on blood. The clonotype was recovered from a woman under 30 with Graves' ophthalmopathy. J is TRBJ1-3 and V is TRBV12-3 or TRBV12-4, with a possible D match to TRBD1 (6 bases). The CDR3 DNA follows: TGTGCCACTACAGGGATCTCTGGAAACATCATATATTTT. This encodes CATTGISGNIIYF.